This note documents a single T cell receptor beta chain sequence. This sample was included in a study of T cells in Graves' hyperthyroidism and ophthalmopathy. Amplification of TCR beta CDR3 regions was performed using RNA transcripts as template. During a first-round RT-PCR of the TCR CDR3, the HTBI primer set was used. TCRdb called the multiplex PCR reads again in MiXCR, with one record for every CDR3 protein. The sample contains about 380,000 distinct CDR3 sequences, around an eighth of which appear only once. The TCR was taken from a young man with Graves' hyperthyroidism that later progressed to Graves' ophthalmopathy. Sequencing was done on a sample of blood.

The CDR3 loop is CASSALENTEAFF. Written as DNA, the CDR3 is TGTGCCAGCAGCGCACTAGAGAACACTGAAGCTTTCTTT. The chain links TRBV7-3 to TRBJ1-1; D ambiguous. The CDR3 has 13 amino acids. In germline, CDR1 is SGHTA, CDR2 FQGTGA. Trimming cost V 5 bases and J 1 base, with 8 bases left between them.